This record covers a single TCR beta chain. The target antigen is unknown. The length of the CDR3 is 18 residues. With 0 bases clipped from V and 5 bases from J, the junction kept 11 bases outside the gene matches. The germline gives CDR1 SGHDT, CDR2 YYEEEE. The record originates from a study of cytomegalovirus exposure and HLA in healthy donors. Vbeta (60) and Jbeta (13) primers were used in the PCR. Sequenced by immunoSEQ multiplex PCR; TCRdb stores in-frame clones only, minus some. The sample records 190,000 or so clones, 75% to 85% being singletons. Study results and caveats: CMV antigen specificity of a few CMV-associated chains was confirmed in vitro. Sequence variants that were highly shared formed a cluster that was likely a sequencing artifact.

The J gene is TRBJ1-2, the V gene TRBV5-6; 12 bases are a match to TRBD1. Specimen: PBMCs. The receptor comes from a boy aged 5-17 years in good health and CMV-seronegative. The chain's CDR3 is CASSLDRGQGASWYGYTF. In DNA, the CDR3 is TGTGCCAGCAGCTTGGATCGGGGACAGGGGGCGAGTTGGTATGGCTACACCTTC. Together with reference TRBV5-6 and TRBJ1-2, the CDR3 gives the full variable domain: DAGVTQSPTHLIKTRGQQVTLRCSPKSGHDTVSWYQQALGQGPQFIFQYYEEEERQRGNFPDRFSGHQFPNYSSELNVNALLLGDSALYLCASSLDRGQGASWYGYTFGSGTRLTVV.